What follows describes a single TCR beta chain. Its antigen is not known. The data stem from a study of T cell responses to AZD1222 COVID-19 vaccine. Method: immunoSEQ multiplex PCR; TCRdb's copy keeps in-frame clones and lacks some. The sample lists some 150,000 clones; about 89% were seen once. Regarding the study as a whole: A mostly white British donor set with more females was recruited, and clonal diversity was possibly underestimated. Reports say nearly half of spike-specific TCRs go after unmutated variant regions. The number of AZD1222 recipients seropositive at baseline was only five or six.

The sample was peripheral blood, taken 28 days after the second AZD1222 dose. The clonotype originates from an adult who received the AZD1222 COVID-19 vaccine.

CDR3 in amino acids: CASSDGTAYYGYTF. The DNA for the CDR3 is TGTGCCAGCAGTGACGGGACAGCCTACTATGGCTACACCTTC. The chain couples TRBV6-1 to TRBJ1-2, with 7 bases matching TRBD1. The CDR3 contains 14 residues. V gave up 3 bases and J gave up 3 bases; unmatched junction bases: 4. Germline V gene sequence: CDR1 MNHNS, CDR2 SASEGT.